This T cell receptor (beta chain) was sequenced during a study of T-cell reconstitution after alpha-beta-depleted transplantation in children. From germline, CDR1 is SGHRS and CDR2 YFSETQ. This CDR3 comprises 15 residues. The trim removed 3 bases at V and 5 bases at J, leaving 4 bases unmatched. Concerning this clonotype itself: Its specificity is not known.

Study results and limitations: Hyperexpanded clones declined; after one year, newly produced T cells mostly supplied diversity. There were reportedly several hundred expanded graft clones from which alpha-beta T cells came about two months after transplant.

Unique molecular identifiers were incorporated when the TCRbeta library was constructed. Using its own MiXCR run on the PCR reads, TCRdb lists one record per CDR3 protein. Among some 110,000 distinct CDR3 sequences listed, about a tenth were seen once. The receptor's source is a boy aged 2 to 10 with acute lymphoblastic leukemia, due to receive a stem cell transplant. The chain uses TRBV5-1 and TRBJ2-7; 14 nucleotides line up with TRBD2. The material sequenced was PBMCs, taken before TCRalphabeta/CD19-depleted stem cell transplant. The CDR3 nucleotides are TGCGCCAGCAGCTCTCGACTAGCGGGAGGGGACGAGCAGTACTTC. The encoded protein is CASSSRLAGGDEQYF.